This T cell receptor (beta chain) was observed in a study of CXCR3-negative and CXCR3-positive naive CD8 T cells. Study-wide results and caveats: Comparably high diversity was seen in both naive subsets, and much lower diversity in memory CD8+ cells. The study found that naive CXCR3-negative and CXCR3-positive cells shared TRBV-TRBJ usage, while memory cells differed.

About this clonotype itself: The antigen remains undetermined.

There are 16 residues in the CDR3. CDR1 and CDR2 (germline): LGHNA, YSLEER. It was by 5' RACE with UMI labels that the TRB cDNA libraries were prepared. With the 5' RACE reads reprocessed, TCRdb shows one record per CDR3 protein and no DNA. Its clone listing holds around 29,000 distinct CDR3 sequences. This TCR was sampled from a human donor in good health. Some clones in this sample may be carry-over from other donors' samples. Sequenced material: memory CD8+ T cells from blood. This chain uses TRBV4-3 with TRBJ2-1; TCRdb's D call, TRBD2, is unchecked because there is no DNA. The CDR3 region is CASSQDGASDYNEQFF.